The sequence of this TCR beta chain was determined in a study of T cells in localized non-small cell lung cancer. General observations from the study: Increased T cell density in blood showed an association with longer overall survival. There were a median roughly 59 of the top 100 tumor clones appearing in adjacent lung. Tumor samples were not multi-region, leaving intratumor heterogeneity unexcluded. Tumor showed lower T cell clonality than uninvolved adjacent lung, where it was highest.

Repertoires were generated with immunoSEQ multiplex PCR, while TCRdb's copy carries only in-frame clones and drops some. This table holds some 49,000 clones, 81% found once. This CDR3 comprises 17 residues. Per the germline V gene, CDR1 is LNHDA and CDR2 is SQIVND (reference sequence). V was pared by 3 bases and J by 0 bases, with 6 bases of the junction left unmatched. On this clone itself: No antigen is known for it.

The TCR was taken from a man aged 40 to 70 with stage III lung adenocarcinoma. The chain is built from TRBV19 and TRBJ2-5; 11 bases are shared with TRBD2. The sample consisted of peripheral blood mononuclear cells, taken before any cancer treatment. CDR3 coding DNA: TGTGCCAGTAGTATCCCCACGGGACTAGCGGACCAAGAGACCCAGTACTTC. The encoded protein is CASSIPTGLADQETQYF.